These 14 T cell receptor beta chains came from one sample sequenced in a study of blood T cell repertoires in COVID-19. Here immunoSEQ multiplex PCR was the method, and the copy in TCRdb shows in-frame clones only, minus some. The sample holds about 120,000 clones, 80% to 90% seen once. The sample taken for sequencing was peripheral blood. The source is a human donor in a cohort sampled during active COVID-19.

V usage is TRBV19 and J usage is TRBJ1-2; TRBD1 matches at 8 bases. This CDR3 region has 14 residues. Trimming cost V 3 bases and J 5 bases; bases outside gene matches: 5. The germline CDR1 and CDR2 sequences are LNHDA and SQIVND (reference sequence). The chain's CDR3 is CASSIPGGRYGYTF. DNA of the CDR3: TGTGCCAGTAGTATCCCAGGGGGCCGGTATGGCTACACCTTC.

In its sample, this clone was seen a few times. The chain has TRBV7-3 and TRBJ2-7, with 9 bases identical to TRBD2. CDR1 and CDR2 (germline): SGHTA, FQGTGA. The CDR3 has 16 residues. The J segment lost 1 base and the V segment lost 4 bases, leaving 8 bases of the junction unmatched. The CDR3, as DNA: TGTGCCAGCAGCTCTCGCGGGGGGGCCGAATCCTACGAGCAGTACTTC. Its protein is CASSSRGGAESYEQYF.

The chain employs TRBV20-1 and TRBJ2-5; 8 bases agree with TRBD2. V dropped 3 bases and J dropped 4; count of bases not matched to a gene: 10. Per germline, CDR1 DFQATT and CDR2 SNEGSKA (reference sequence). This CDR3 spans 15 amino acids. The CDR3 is CSASAAPAGVETQYF. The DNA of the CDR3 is TGCAGTGCTAGTGCCGCCCCAGCGGGAGTAGAGACCCAGTACTTC.

For the CDR3, the DNA is TGCGCCAGCAGCCAAGATCGCGCCTGGACAGGATTTGGCTACACCTTC. Translating it yields CASSQDRAWTGFGYTF. This rearrangement joins TRBV4-3 to TRBJ1-2; 7 bases fit TRBD1. J lost 7 bases, V lost 0 bases, and 11 bases had no gene match. Germline values: CDR1 LGHNA, CDR2 YSLEER. The CDR3 covers 16 residues.

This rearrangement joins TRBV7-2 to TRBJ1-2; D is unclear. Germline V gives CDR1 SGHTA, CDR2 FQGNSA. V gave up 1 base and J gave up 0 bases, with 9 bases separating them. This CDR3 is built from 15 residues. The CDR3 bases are TGTGCCAGCAGCTTAGGACACCAAGCTAACTATGGCTACACCTTC. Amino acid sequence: CASSLGHQANYGYTF.

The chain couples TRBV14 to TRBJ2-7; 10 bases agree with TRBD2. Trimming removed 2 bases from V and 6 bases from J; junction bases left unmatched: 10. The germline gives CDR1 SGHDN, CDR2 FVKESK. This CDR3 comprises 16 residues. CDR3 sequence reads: CASSQSLGASGSEQYF. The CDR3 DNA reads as TGTGCCAGCAGCCAAAGCCTGGGCGCTAGCGGGAGCGAGCAGTACTTC. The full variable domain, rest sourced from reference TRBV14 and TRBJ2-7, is EAGVTQFPSHSVIEKGQTVTLRCDPISGHDNLYWYRRVMGKEIKFLLHFVKESKQDESGMPNNRFLAERTGGTYSTLKVQPAELEDSGVYFCASSQSLGASGSEQYFGPGTRLTVT.

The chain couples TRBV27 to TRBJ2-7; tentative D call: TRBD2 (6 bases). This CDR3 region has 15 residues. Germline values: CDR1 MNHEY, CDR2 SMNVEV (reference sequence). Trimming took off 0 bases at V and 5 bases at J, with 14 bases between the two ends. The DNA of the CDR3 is TGTGCCAGCAGTTTATCCCTGGGGGGTAGGAACGAGCAGTACTTC. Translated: CASSLSLGGRNEQYF.

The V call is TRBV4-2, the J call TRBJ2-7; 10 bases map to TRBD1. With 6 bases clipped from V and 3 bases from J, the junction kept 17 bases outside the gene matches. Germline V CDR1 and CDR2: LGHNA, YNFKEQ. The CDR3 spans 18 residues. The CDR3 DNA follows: TGTGCCAGCAGTCCAATTCATCCTTTCGGGACAGGGGTCTACGAGCAGTACTTC. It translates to CASSPIHPFGTGVYEQYF.

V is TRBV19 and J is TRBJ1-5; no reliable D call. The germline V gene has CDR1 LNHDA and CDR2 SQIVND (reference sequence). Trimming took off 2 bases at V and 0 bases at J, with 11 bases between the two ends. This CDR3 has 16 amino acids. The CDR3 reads CASSILRDTSNQPQHF. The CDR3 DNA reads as TGTGCCAGTAGTATACTCCGAGACACTAGCAATCAGCCCCAGCATTTT.

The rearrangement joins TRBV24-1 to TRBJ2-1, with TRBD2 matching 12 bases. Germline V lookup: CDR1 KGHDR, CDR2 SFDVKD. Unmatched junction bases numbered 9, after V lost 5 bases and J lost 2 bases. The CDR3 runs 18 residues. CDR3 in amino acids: CATSGLLAGGPAYNEQFF. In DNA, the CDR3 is TGTGCCACCAGTGGCCTTCTAGCGGGAGGGCCGGCCTACAATGAGCAGTTCTTC.

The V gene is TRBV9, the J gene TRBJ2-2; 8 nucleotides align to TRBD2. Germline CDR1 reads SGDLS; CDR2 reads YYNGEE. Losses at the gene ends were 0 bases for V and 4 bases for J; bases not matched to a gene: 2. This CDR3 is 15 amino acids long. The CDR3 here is CASSVGLAGTGELFF. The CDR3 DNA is TGTGCCAGCAGCGTAGGTCTAGCGGGCACCGGGGAGCTGTTTTTT.

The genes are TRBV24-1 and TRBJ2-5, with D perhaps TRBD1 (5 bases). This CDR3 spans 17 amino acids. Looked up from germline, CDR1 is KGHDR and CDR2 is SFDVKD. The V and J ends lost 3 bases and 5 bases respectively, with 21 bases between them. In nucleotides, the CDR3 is TGTGCCACCAGTGATACCCCGGGTAGGGGTCCTTGGGAGACCCAGTACTTC. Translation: CATSDTPGRGPWETQYF.

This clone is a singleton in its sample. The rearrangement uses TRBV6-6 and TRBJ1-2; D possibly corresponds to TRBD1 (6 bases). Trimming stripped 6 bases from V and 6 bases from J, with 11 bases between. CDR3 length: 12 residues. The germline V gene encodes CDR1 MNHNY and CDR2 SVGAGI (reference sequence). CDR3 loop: CASRFPGDGYTF. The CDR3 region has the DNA TGTGCCAGCAGATTTCCAGGGGATGGCTACACCTTC.

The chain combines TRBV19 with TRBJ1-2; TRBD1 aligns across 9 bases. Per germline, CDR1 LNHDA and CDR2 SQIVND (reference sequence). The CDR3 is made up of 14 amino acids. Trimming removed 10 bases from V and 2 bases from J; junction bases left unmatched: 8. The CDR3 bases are TGTGCCACGAAGACCGGGACAGGGAACTATGGCTACACCTTC. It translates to CATKTGTGNYGYTF. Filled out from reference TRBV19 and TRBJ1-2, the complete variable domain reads DGGITQSPKYLFRKEGQNVTLSCEQNLNHDAMYWYRQDPGQGLRLIYYSQIVNDFQKGDIAEGYSVSREKKESFPLTVTSAQKNPTAFYLCATKTGTGNYGYTFGSGTRLTVV.